The 14 T cell receptor beta chains below all came from one sample that was sequenced in a study of blood T cell repertoires in COVID-19 (dated by TCRdb to 2020 to 2022). The library was produced with the immunoSEQ multiplex PCR assay. Here the immuneACCESS table is served through TCRdb, limited to in-frame sequences with V and J called. Missing clones are a known gap in these copies; in checked studies unresolved V genes cover under half, and the rest lacks a known reason. The sample contains about 150,000 clones, 76% of them found a single time. The ten most abundant clones make up approximately 3.7% of the sample. Source material: peripheral blood. These receptors originate from a woman over 75 with acute or convalescent COVID-19.

CDR3 nucleotide sequence: TGTGCCAGCAGCTTTGTTCTCGCGGCGGGAGGGGGGAATGAGCAGTTCTTC. Its protein is CASSFVLAAGGGNEQFF. The chain employs TRBV7-6 and TRBJ2-1; 9 bases match TRBD2. The CDR3 extends over 17 amino acids. The V gene's germline CDR1 is SGHVS and CDR2 FNYEAQ. V trimming: 3 bases; J trimming: 7 bases; junction bases outside the gene matches: 13.

The chain joins TRBV27 to TRBJ1-2; a weak D match, TRBD1 (5 bases). This CDR3 comprises 16 residues. CDR1 is MNHEY, CDR2 SMNVEV, per germline (reference sequence). Trimming left V 5 bases short and J 7 bases short, with 23 bases between. CDR3 protein: CASSGDSGGAVAGYTF. In DNA form, the CDR3 reads TGTGCCAGCAGTGGCGACTCAGGTGGGGCTGTCGCTGGCTACACCTTC.

This clone was seen a single time. The chain joins TRBV18 to TRBJ1-2; 7 bases align to TRBD1. The ends lost 3 bases at V and 8 bases at J; junction bases unmatched: 9. Germline lookup yields CDR1 KGHSH and CDR2 LQKENI. The CDR3 spans 14 residues. CDR3 coding DNA: TGTGCCAGCTCACCCGGACAGGTCGGCTACGGCTACACCTTC. It codes for CASSPGQVGYGYTF.

This clone came up once. The chain is built from TRBV20-1 and TRBJ1-5; D possibly corresponds to TRBD1 (5 bases). The CDR3 spans 13 residues. Germline V gene lookup returns CDR1 DFQATT and CDR2 SNEGSKA (reference sequence). Trimming removed 3 bases at V and 7 bases at J, with 13 bases between. In DNA, the CDR3 is TGCAGTGCTAGTTTAGAGAACAGGCAGCCCCAGCATTTT. This translates into CSASLENRQPQHF.

The V and J genes are TRBV15 and TRBJ2-1, with a weak D call TRBD2 (6 bases). CDR1 is LNHNV, CDR2 YYDKDF, per germline (reference sequence). The CDR3 spans 19 residues. V was clipped by 0 bases and J by 3 bases, with 21 bases between them. CDR3 protein: CATSRDFGTVGIIYNEQFF. In DNA form, the CDR3 reads TGTGCCACCAGCAGAGACTTTGGGACTGTGGGTATTATCTACAATGAGCAGTTCTTC.

The rearrangement uses TRBV11-3 and TRBJ2-4; weak D call: TRBD2 (5 bases). The CDR3 has 13 amino acids. Germline values: CDR1 SGHNT, CDR2 YENEEA. Trimming removed 5 bases from V and 9 bases from J, with 14 bases in between. The CDR3 DNA reads as TGTGCCAGCAGCCTCCGGCCGGCGGGCATTCAGTACTTC. It yields the protein CASSLRPAGIQYF.

The genes are TRBV6-5 and TRBJ2-2; 10 positions match TRBD1. Trimming at V came to 8 bases and at J to 5 bases, leaving 8 bases not matched to a gene. The germline V gene encodes CDR1 MNHEY and CDR2 SVGAGI. This CDR3 is built from 15 residues. The CDR3 nucleotides are TGTGCCAGCCCGACAGGGGGCGGTGGTACCGGGGAGCTGTTTTTT. It codes for CASPTGGGGTGELFF.

This clone was observed many times. This chain joins TRBV6-5 and TRBJ1-3; D is unclear. CDR1 and CDR2 from the germline V gene are MNHEY and SVGAGI. The V end lost 2 bases, the J end lost 9 bases, and 11 bases lay between the germline ends. The CDR3 contains 13 residues. CDR3: CASSYDAATTIYF. The CDR3 DNA is TGTGCCAGCAGTTACGATGCGGCTACCACCATATATTTT.

This clone was seen a handful of times. This chain links TRBV18 with TRBJ1-2; D possibly corresponds to TRBD1 (6 bases). The V gene's germline CDR1 is KGHSH and CDR2 LQKENI. The CDR3 loop spans 15 amino acids. The V end lost 3 bases, the J end lost 7 bases, and 18 bases lay between the germline ends. The CDR3, as DNA: TGTGCCAGCTCACCCACGGGTGCTGTCAGGGGTGGCTACACCTTC. Its translation: CASSPTGAVRGGYTF.

V is TRBV4-3 and J is TRBJ1-2; TRBD1 matches 9 bases. The CDR3 is 13 amino acids. Germline CDR1 reads LGHNA; CDR2 reads YSLEER. Trimming removed 4 bases from V and 4 bases from J; junction bases left unmatched: 1. The CDR3 sequence is CASSRDRAYGYTF. The CDR3 DNA reads TGCGCCAGCAGCCGGGACAGGGCCTATGGCTACACCTTC.

Comment on this clone: Additional DNA sequences in this sample encode the identical CDR3. The chain recombines TRBV7-9 with TRBJ1-4, with D possibly being TRBD1 (6 bases). V shed 1 base and J shed 2 bases, with 8 bases lying between them. Looked up from germline, CDR1 is SEHNR and CDR2 is FQNEAQ (reference sequence). The CDR3 is 15 amino acids. The CDR3 protein is CASSLDRATNEKLFF. CDR3 nucleotides: TGTGCCAGCAGCTTAGACAGGGCTACTAATGAAAAACTGTTTTTT.

In its sample, this clone was seen a few times. V and J are TRBV7-6 and TRBJ1-1; weak D call: TRBD1 (5 bases). The CDR3 runs 15 residues. Looked up from germline, CDR1 is SGHVS and CDR2 is FNYEAQ. Trimming took off 4 bases at V and 0 bases at J, with 12 bases between the two ends. CDR3 nucleotide sequence: TGTGCCAGCAGCTACCAGACAGAATTGAACACTGAAGCTTTCTTT. Translation: CASSYQTELNTEAFF.

The rearrangement joins TRBV21-1 to TRBJ1-5. TRBV21-1 is labeled a pseudogene. This CDR3 is 15 amino acids long. The CDR3 DNA sequence: TGTGCCAGCAGCAATGTAGCCCCAGATGATCAGCCCCAGCATTTT. Encoded protein: CASSNVAPDDQPQHF.

The V gene is TRBV5-1, the J gene TRBJ2-1; 9 nucleotides agree with TRBD2. The CDR3 totals 14 residues. Trimming took 3 bases from V and 6 from J; bases not matched to a gene: 4. Germline-derived CDR1 and CDR2 are SGHRS and YFSETQ. The CDR3 DNA is TGCGCCAGCAGCTCGGGACTAGCTCCCAATGAGCAGTTCTTC. Translating gives CASSSGLAPNEQFF.